These 7 T cell receptor beta chains originate from one sample sequenced in a study of blood T cell repertoires in COVID-19 (dated by TCRdb to about 2020). Libraries were constructed by the immunoSEQ multiplex PCR assay. TCRdb re-hosts the immuneACCESS table, in-frame sequences only. Its copies lack some clones; in the studies checked, an unresolved V gene accounts for under half of them, and the cause for the rest is not known. The table for this sample lists about 260,000 clones; around 90% of them were counted only once. The ten most abundant clones make up over 4% of the sample. The sample consisted of PBMCs or T cells enriched from blood (not recorded which). These receptors came from a woman under 40 with acute COVID-19.

This chain's CDR3 is CASSLKDSYEQYF. The CDR3 bases are TGCGCCAGCAGCTTGAAGGACAGCTACGAGCAGTACTTC. The chain couples TRBV5-1 to TRBJ2-7; the D gene is possibly TRBD1 (6 bases). The V end lost 1 base, the J end lost 3 bases, and 8 bases lay between the germline ends. The V gene's germline CDR1 is SGHRS and CDR2 YFSETQ. The CDR3 sequence is 13 residues long.

V gene TRBV3-1 (or the pseudogene TRBV3-2) combines with J gene TRBJ2-2, with D unresolved. Trimming stripped 4 bases from V and 5 bases from J, with 8 bases between. Looked up from germline, CDR1 is LGHDT and CDR2 is YNNKEL (reference sequence). CDR3 length: 13 residues. The CDR3 coding sequence is TGTGCCAGCAGCCTTTCTGCGACCGGGGAGCTGTTTTTT. Its protein product is CASSLSATGELFF.

V is TRBV7-8 and J is TRBJ1-4; 7 nucleotides agree with TRBD1. With V trimmed by 5 bases and J by 4 bases, 7 bases remained unmatched. Germline V CDR1 and CDR2: SGHVS, FQNEAQ. The CDR3 covers 15 residues. CDR3 coding DNA: TGTGCCAGCAGCCTCGGGACAGTCGGTAATGAAAAACTGTTTTTT. Its protein is CASSLGTVGNEKLFF.

This clone was seen just once. The rearrangement links TRBV3-1 (or the pseudogene TRBV3-2) to TRBJ2-7, with 7 bases matching TRBD2. The CDR3 has 13 residues. Per the germline V gene, CDR1 is LGHDT and CDR2 is YNNKEL (reference sequence). Trimming took 8 bases from V and 0 from J; bases not matched to a gene: 4. CDR3 residues: CASGGGDSYEQYF. The CDR3 DNA reads TGTGCCAGCGGGGGGGGTGACTCCTACGAGCAGTACTTC.

V and J are TRBV18 and TRBJ1-3, with D hard to call. The V gene's germline CDR1 is KGHSH and CDR2 LQKENI. The CDR3 is made up of 16 amino acids. V lost 3 bases and J 3 bases, leaving 15 bases between the germline ends. As DNA, the CDR3 is TGTGCCAGCTCACCGCCCGGATGGAGAAATGGAAACACCATATATTTT. This codes for CASSPPGWRNGNTIYF.

This clone has more than one count but fewer than ten. The CDR3 here is CASSLDVSQASYSNQPQHF. CDR3 in DNA: TGTGCCAGCAGCTTAGATGTGAGTCAGGCGTCATATAGCAATCAGCCCCAGCATTTT. J is TRBJ1-5 and V is TRBV7-8; D remains ambiguous. Germline CDR1 is SGHVS and CDR2 is FQNEAQ. Trimming stripped 1 base from V and 0 bases from J, with 19 bases between. The CDR3 totals 19 residues.

The chain carries TRBV29-1 and TRBJ1-5; TRBD1 matches 7 bases. The CDR3 extends over 12 amino acids. With V trimmed by 4 bases and J by 5 bases, 2 bases remained unmatched. CDR1 SQVTM and CDR2 ANQGSEA come from the germline V gene. In DNA, the CDR3 is TGCAGCGTTGTCGACAGGGATCAGCCCCAGCATTTT. This sequence encodes CSVVDRDQPQHF.